This T cell receptor beta chain derives from a study of spatial heterogeneity in lung cancer. Looking at the study overall: On average, each unique TCR and UMI combination appeared more than ten times in raw reads.

This CDR3 is built from 15 residues. With V trimmed by 3 bases and J by 5 bases, 3 bases remained unmatched. The sample's time point: sample taken at primary tumor resection. The donor population consisted of 72 patients with untreated, early-stage non-small cell lung cancer. Unsorted whole RNA from tumor, nontumor lung or frozen PBMC underwent sequencing. TCR cDNA molecules each had a unique molecular identifier. A single record per CDR3 protein comes from TCRdb applying MiXCR to the 5' RACE reads. The sample includes some 55,000 distinct CDR3 sequences, roughly 5.9% of them seen just once. The rearrangement links TRBV12-3 or TRBV12-4 to TRBJ2-1; 11 bases are a match to TRBD2. The receptor comes from a female donor with early-stage non-small cell lung cancer. The sequenced sample was PBMCs, obtained at surgery. CDR3 in amino acids: CASSFLAGGNNEQFF. The CDR3 coding sequence is TGTGCCAGCAGTTTTTTAGCGGGGGGGAACAATGAGCAGTTCTTC.